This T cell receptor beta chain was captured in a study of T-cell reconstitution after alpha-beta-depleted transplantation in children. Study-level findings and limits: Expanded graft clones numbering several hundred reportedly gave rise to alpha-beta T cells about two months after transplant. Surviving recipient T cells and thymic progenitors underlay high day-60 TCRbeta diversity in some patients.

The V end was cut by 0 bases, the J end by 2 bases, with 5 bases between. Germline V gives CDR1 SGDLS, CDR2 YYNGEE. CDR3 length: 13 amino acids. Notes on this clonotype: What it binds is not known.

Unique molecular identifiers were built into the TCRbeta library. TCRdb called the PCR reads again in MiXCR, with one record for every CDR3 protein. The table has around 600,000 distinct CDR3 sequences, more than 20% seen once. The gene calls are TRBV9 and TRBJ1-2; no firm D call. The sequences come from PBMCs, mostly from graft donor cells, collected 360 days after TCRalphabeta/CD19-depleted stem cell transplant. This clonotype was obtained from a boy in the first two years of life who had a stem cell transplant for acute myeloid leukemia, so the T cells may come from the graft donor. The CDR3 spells CASSVVENYGYTF. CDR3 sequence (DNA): TGTGCCAGCAGCGTAGTGGAGAACTATGGCTACACCTTC.